The rows below give T cell receptor beta chains drawn from one sample of a study of cytomegalovirus exposure and HLA in healthy donors. The protocol was immunoSEQ multiplex PCR, while the TCRdb copy is restricted to in-frame clones and leaves out a portion. The sample holds 160,000 or so clones, around 80% seen once. The sample taken for sequencing was PBMCs. The receptor set was obtained from a male donor in good health and CMV-seronegative. CDR3s include the opening cysteine and the closing phenylalanine or tryptophan. The D gene is left open where the match is weak. Part of the rows lack a size; the others show once, few, many or a class for expanded clones.

>TRBV7-9|.|TRBD2|TRBJ2-3
CASSLLAELDTQYF
TGTGCCAGCAGCTTACTAGCGGAGCTAGATACGCAGTATTTT
>TRBV7-7|few|TRBD2|TRBJ2-1
CASSTREGPENEQFF
TGTGCCAGCAGCACACGGGAGGGACCTGAAAATGAGCAGTTCTTC
>TRBV30|.|.|TRBJ1-4
CAWSSGINEKLFF
TGTGCCTGGAGTTCGGGGATTAATGAAAAACTGTTTTTT
>TRBV7-2|.|TRBD1|TRBJ2-5
CASSLLGQGAPHQETQYF
TGTGCCAGCAGCTTACTGGGACAGGGGGCGCCCCACCAAGAGACCCAGTACTTC
>TRBV6-1|.|TRBD1|TRBJ2-7
CASTGTGQWSPVQYF
TGTGCCAGCACCGGAACGGGACAGTGGTCTCCTGTGCAGTACTTC
>TRBV4-1|.|.|TRBJ1-6
CASRRQTGENSPLHF
TGCGCCAGCAGACGACAAACAGGAGAAAATTCACCCCTCCACTTT
>TRBV5-1|.|.|TRBJ1-4
CASSLAGGINEKLFF
TGCGCCAGCAGCTTGGCCGGGGGTATTAATGAAAAACTGTTTTTT
>TRBV19|.|.|TRBJ1-1
CASSEAGLHTEAFF
TGTGCCAGTAGTGAGGCGGGACTGCACACTGAAGCTTTCTTT
>TRBV6-1|few|.|TRBJ1-1
CASGDLNTEAFF
TGTGCCAGCGGAGACTTGAACACTGAAGCTTTCTTT
>TRBV6-1|.|TRBD1|TRBJ1-4
CASSEAWGQLNEKLFF
TGTGCCAGCAGTGAAGCCTGGGGACAGCTTAATGAAAAACTGTTTTTT
>TRBV18|.|TRBD1|TRBJ2-2
CASSPPGQGNGELFF
TGTGCCAGCTCACCACCGGGACAGGGAAACGGGGAGCTGTTTTTT
>TRBV5-1|.|TRBD2|TRBJ2-3
CASSRLAGGLADTQYF
TGCGCCAGCAGCAGACTAGCGGGGGGCCTGGCAGATACGCAGTATTTT
>TRBV6-1|.|TRBD1|TRBJ1-5
CASNVRQGRGQPQHF
TGTGCCAGCAACGTCCGACAGGGCAGGGGTCAGCCCCAGCATTTT
>TRBV7-8|.|TRBD1|TRBJ1-5
CASSYYSQGAGQPQHF
TGTGCCAGCAGCTACTATTCACAGGGGGCAGGTCAGCCCCAGCATTTT
>TRBV27|.|.|TRBJ1-4
CASSLKPHANEKLFF
TGTGCCAGCAGTTTAAAGCCTCACGCTAATGAAAAACTGTTTTTT
>TRBV7-2|.|TRBD1|TRBJ2-7
CASSPQGAGYEQYF
TGTGCCAGCAGCCCACAGGGGGCGGGCTACGAGCAGTACTTC
>TRBV15|.|TRBD1|TRBJ2-7
CATSLPRTGLHEQYF
TGTGCCACCAGCCTGCCCAGGACAGGTCTCCACGAGCAGTACTTC
>TRBV19|.|.|TRBJ1-6
CASSIRTENSPLHF
TGTGCCAGTAGTATAAGGACTGAGAATTCACCCCTCCACTTT
>TRBV14|.|TRBD1|TRBJ1-6
CASSRRQGINSPLHF
TGTGCCAGCAGCCGACGACAGGGCATAAATTCACCCCTCCACTTT
>TRBV7-3|.|.|TRBJ1-1
CASSLTGRGTEAFF
TGTGCCAGCAGCTTAACAGGACGGGGGACTGAAGCTTTCTTT
>TRBV5-6|.|.|TRBJ1-3
CASSLAGGPGNTIYF
TGTGCCAGCAGCTTGGCCGGAGGACCTGGAAACACCATATATTTT
>TRBV2|.|.|TRBJ2-1
CASSSRRGDNEQFF
TGTGCCAGCTCTTCAAGGCGGGGAGACAATGAGCAGTTCTTC
>TRBV18|.|.|TRBJ2-7
CASSPPVTGRTYEQYF
TGTGCCAGCTCACCACCGGTTACAGGTCGGACCTACGAGCAGTACTTC
>TRBV19|.|.|TRBJ2-3
CASSIDLGPDTQYF
TGTGCCAGTAGTATAGATTTGGGCCCAGATACGCAGTATTTT
>TRBV4-2|once|TRBD1|TRBJ2-7
CASSQVRGQGSYF
TGTGCCAGCAGCCAAGTTAGAGGACAGGGGTCCTACTTC
>TRBV18|.|.|TRBJ1-6
CASSVSLSGNSPLHF
TGTGCCAGTTCCGTGTCACTTAGCGGTAATTCACCCCTCCACTTT
>TRBV11-1|once|.|TRBJ2-4
CASSPRTNAKNIQYF
TGTGCCAGCAGCCCTCGAACAAACGCCAAAAACATTCAGTACTTC
>TRBV6-1|.|.|TRBJ2-4
CASSEQGRAIQYF
TGTGCCAGCAGTGAACAGGGTCGGGCCATTCAGTACTTC
>TRBV2|.|.|TRBJ1-2
CASSEEFGGSVGYTF
TGTGCCAGCAGTGAAGAATTTGGAGGGTCGGTTGGCTACACCTTC
>TRBV5-1|.|TRBD1|TRBJ2-5
CASREPGIGGLETQYF
TGCGCCAGCAGGGAGCCTGGGATAGGGGGCTTGGAGACCCAGTACTTC
>TRBV9|.|TRBD1|TRBJ1-1
CASSPEQGARTEAFF
TGTGCCAGCAGCCCTGAACAGGGGGCGCGGACTGAAGCTTTCTTT
>TRBV7-3|.|.|TRBJ1-1
CASSSTGGNTEAFF
TGTGCCAGCAGCTCCACGGGGGGAAACACTGAAGCTTTCTTT
>TRBV7-9|once|.|TRBJ1-1
CASSLMGTVNTEAFF
TGTGCCAGCAGCTTAATGGGTACAGTGAACACTGAAGCTTTCTTT
>TRBV5-3|.|TRBD1|TRBJ1-5
CARSPRTGDVIRNQPQHF
TGTGCCAGAAGCCCAAGGACAGGAGACGTTATTCGGAATCAGCCCCAGCATTTT
>TRBV19|.|.|TRBJ2-2
CASSPPGQLHTGELFF
TGTGCCAGTAGTCCCCCAGGGCAGTTACACACCGGGGAGCTGTTTTTT
>TRBV27|.|.|TRBJ1-1
CASSLLRDTEAFF
TGTGCCAGCAGTTTATTACGGGACACTGAAGCTTTCTTT
>TRBV2|.|TRBD2|TRBJ2-3
CASRPGLAGPSTDTQYF
TGTGCCAGCAGACCGGGACTAGCGGGACCTAGCACAGATACGCAGTATTTT